These 24 T cell receptor beta chains were sequenced from one sample in a study of blood T cell repertoires in COVID-19. Sequencing was performed with immunoSEQ multiplex PCR; in TCRdb, only in-frame clones are kept and a portion is missing. This sample yields 70,000 to 90,000 clones, of which around 76% are seen a single time; more than 15% belongs to the top ten. The sequenced material came from peripheral blood. These receptors were obtained from a human donor in a cohort sampled during active COVID-19.

The chain is built from TRBV28 and TRBJ1-5; the match to TRBD1 covers 7 bases. J lost 5 bases, V lost 5 bases, and 6 bases had no gene match. There are 14 residues in the CDR3. Germline CDR1 reads MDHEN; CDR2 reads SYDVKM. CDR3 nucleotide sequence: TGTGCCAGCAGTACCGCAGGGGGTTATCAGCCCCAGCATTTT. Its translation: CASSTAGGYQPQHF.

The V and J genes are TRBV15 and TRBJ1-4; D gene uncertain. CDR3 length: 16 amino acids. Trimming removed 2 bases at V and 6 bases at J, with 16 bases between. Germline V gene sequence: CDR1 LNHNV, CDR2 YYDKDF (reference sequence). The CDR3 here is CATSRLLGALHEKLFF. CDR3 DNA: TGTGCCACCAGCAGACTTTTAGGAGCGCTTCATGAAAAACTGTTTTTT.

The V and J genes are TRBV11-2 and TRBJ2-1; D unclear. Deletions cut 3 bases from V and 0 bases from J, with 9 bases between. The CDR3 consists of 15 residues. CDR1 and CDR2 from the germline V gene are SGHAT and FQNNGV. DNA of the CDR3: TGTGCCAGCAGCTTCCATTCGAGCTCCTACAATGAGCAGTTCTTC. Its translation is CASSFHSSSYNEQFF.

This clone occurred once. This rearrangement joins TRBV28 to TRBJ1-3; 8 nucleotides align to TRBD1. V gave up 5 bases and J gave up 0 bases; unmatched junction bases: 21. This CDR3 has 21 amino acids. Germline CDR1 and CDR2: MDHEN and SYDVKM. CDR3 sequence reads: CASSPPLLDRGLRSSGNTIYF. The CDR3 DNA is TGTGCCAGCAGTCCACCCCTGTTAGACAGGGGTCTCCGATCCTCTGGAAACACCATATATTTT.

The V call is TRBV11-3, the J call TRBJ2-3; D might be TRBD1 (6 bases). Looked up from germline, CDR1 is SGHNT and CDR2 is YENEEA. V was cut by 5 bases and J by 8 bases, with 17 bases left in between. The CDR3 is 14 residues long. The CDR3 reads CASSPGHSPGTQYF. The CDR3 DNA sequence: TGTGCCAGCAGCCCGGGACACTCTCCGGGTACGCAGTATTTT. The full variable domain, with the rest looked up from reference TRBV11-3 and TRBJ2-3, is EAGVVQSPRYKIIEKKQPVAFWCNPISGHNTLYWYLQNLGQGPELLIRYENEEAVDDSQLPKDRFSAERLKGVDSTLKIQPAELGDSAVYLCASSPGHSPGTQYFGPGTRLTVL.

A word on this clone: A junction end diverges from the germline sequence, so it may reflect a read error. The CDR3 protein is CAWRAGVTGVF. CDR3 sequence (DNA): TGTGCCTGGAGAGCCGGGGTCACGGGGGTCTTT. V usage is TRBV30 and J usage is TRBJ1-1; D is perhaps TRBD1 (5 bases). The CDR3 totals 11 residues. Germline CDR1 and CDR2: GTSNPN and SVGIG (reference sequence).

This clone was recorded a few times. The V call is TRBV4-1, the J call TRBJ1-1, with D perhaps TRBD1 (5 bases). Germline V CDR1 and CDR2: MGHRA, YSYEKL. V lost 4 bases to trimming and J lost 1 base, with 16 bases between them. The CDR3 is 16 amino acids. CDR3 sequence reads: CASSRMGLTGNTEAFF. The CDR3 coding sequence is TGCGCCAGCAGCCGGATGGGTCTCACAGGGAACACTGAAGCTTTCTTT.

The gene calls are TRBV7-8 and TRBJ2-5; TRBD2 might be the D (6 bases). Trimming took 1 base from V and 0 from J, leaving 6 bases between them. CDR1 is SGHVS, CDR2 FQNEAQ, per germline. This CDR3 comprises 14 residues. DNA of the CDR3: TGTGCCAGCAGCTTAGGGACTAACCAAGAGACCCAGTACTTC. This sequence encodes CASSLGTNQETQYF.

The chain combines TRBV7-6 with TRBJ2-1; the match to TRBD2 covers 13 bases. Germline loops: CDR1 SGHVS, CDR2 FNYEAQ. CDR3 length equals 15 residues. Germline trimming cut 5 bases from V and 5 bases from J; bases unmatched to any gene: 3. CDR3 DNA sequence: TGTGCCAGCAGCCCCACTAGCGGGGGGGACAATGAGCAGTTCTTC. This sequence encodes CASSPTSGGDNEQFF.

The CDR3 region is CASSYSGISTDTQYF. CDR3 bases: TGTGCCAGCAGTTATAGCGGGATAAGCACAGATACGCAGTATTTT. This chain joins TRBV6-5 and TRBJ2-3; 8 bases agree with TRBD2. The germline V gene encodes CDR1 MNHEY and CDR2 SVGAGI. The CDR3 extends over 15 amino acids. After removal of 3 bases from V and 0 bases from J, the junction contained 2 bases not matched to a gene.

The rearrangement joins TRBV21-1 to TRBJ1-3; the DNA was not used to check the table's D call, TRBD1. TRBV21-1 is termed a pseudogene. This CDR3 is built from 17 residues. The CDR3 is CASSKQVPTGSGNTIYF. As DNA, the CDR3 is TGTGCCAGCAGCAAACAGGTCCCCACAGGGTCCGGAAACACCATATATTTT.

The CDR3 DNA follows: TGTGCCAGCAGCCTATACGGGGGTGTTGGGGATGGGGGAGGAAAACTGTTTTTT. Translated, it gives CASSLYGGVGDGGGKLFF. The rearrangement uses TRBV27 and TRBJ1-4; D might be TRBD1 (5 bases). Trimming removed 6 bases from V and 10 bases from J, with 30 bases in between. The CDR3 length is 18 residues. Germline CDR1 MNHEY, CDR2 SMNVEV (reference sequence).

The V gene is TRBV27, the J gene TRBJ2-1, with 7 bases aligning to TRBD1. V lost 5 bases and J lost 4; bases outside the gene matches: 11. This CDR3 comprises 16 residues. Germline CDR1 MNHEY, CDR2 SMNVEV (reference sequence). The CDR3 region has the DNA TGTGCCAGCAGTCTTACCGGGACAGCTACATACAATGAGCAGTTCTTC. Its translation: CASSLTGTATYNEQFF.

The genes are TRBV6-2 or TRBV6-3 and TRBJ2-2, with no clear D. Trimming stripped 4 bases from V and 5 bases from J, with 5 bases between. The length of the CDR3 is 12 residues. In germline, CDR1 is MNHEY, CDR2 SVGEGT. The CDR3 is CASSFRTGELFF. As DNA, the CDR3 is TGTGCCAGCAGTTTCCGGACCGGGGAGCTGTTTTTT.

This clone was observed many times. The chain uses TRBV27 and TRBJ2-3, with 7 bases aligning to TRBD2. V trimming: 4 bases; J trimming: 0 bases; junction bases outside the gene matches: 4. CDR3 size: 15 residues. CDR1 MNHEY and CDR2 SMNVEV come from the germline V gene (reference sequence). The CDR3 region is CASSSLAASTDTQYF. In nucleotides, the CDR3 is TGTGCCAGCAGTTCCCTAGCGGCTAGCACAGATACGCAGTATTTT.

J is TRBJ2-5 and V is TRBV9; the match to TRBD2 covers 8 bases. This CDR3 contains 15 residues. After removal of 1 base from V and 1 base from J, the junction contained 3 bases not matched to a gene. Germline CDR1 reads SGDLS; CDR2 reads YYNGEE. The CDR3 sequence: CASSVSGTSQETQYF. Written as DNA, the CDR3 is TGTGCCAGCAGCGTATCCGGGACTAGCCAAGAGACCCAGTACTTC.

The chain joins TRBV19 to TRBJ1-6; TRBD1 matches at 9 bases. This CDR3 spans 16 amino acids. Germline lookup yields CDR1 LNHDA and CDR2 SQIVND (reference sequence). V lost 5 bases and J lost 4; bases outside the gene matches: 6. The CDR3 is CASSDRTGAYNSPLHF. The CDR3 DNA sequence: TGTGCCAGTAGTGATCGGACAGGGGCATATAATTCACCCCTCCACTTT.

The chain recombines TRBV5-6 with TRBJ2-1; 8 nucleotides match TRBD1. Germline V gene data show CDR1 as SGHDT and CDR2 as YYEEEE. This CDR3 is built from 14 residues. V was clipped by 0 bases and J by 12 bases; unmatched bases: 8. CDR3 protein: CASSLGQGPLGQFF. CDR3 sequence (DNA): TGTGCCAGCAGCTTGGGACAGGGGCCATTGGGGCAGTTCTTC.

The chain uses TRBV28 and TRBJ2-5, with 8 nucleotides matching TRBD2. Looked up from germline, CDR1 is MDHEN and CDR2 is SYDVKM. The ends lost 3 bases at V and 2 bases at J; junction bases unmatched: 8. The CDR3 is 16 residues long. The CDR3 DNA sequence: TGTGCCAGCAGTTTTCTGGCGGGGGGCGGGCAAGAGACCCAGTACTTC. It translates to CASSFLAGGGQETQYF.

The genes are TRBV27 and TRBJ2-1; D remains ambiguous. The CDR3 is 14 residues long. CDR1 and CDR2 (germline): MNHEY, SMNVEV (reference sequence). V lost 3 bases, J lost 0 bases, and 6 bases lay in between. DNA for the CDR3: TGTGCCAGCAGTTTTCGCAGCTCCTACAATGAGCAGTTCTTC. Amino acid sequence: CASSFRSSYNEQFF.

This clone qualifies as medium-sized (0.01 to 0.1%). The genes are TRBV5-1 and TRBJ1-6, with 10 bases fitting TRBD1. Looked up from germline, CDR1 is SGHRS and CDR2 is YFSETQ. V gave up 0 bases and J gave up 8 bases; unmatched junction bases: 11. The CDR3 consists of 18 residues. The CDR3 protein is CASSLAGVRDRGHSPLHF. DNA for the CDR3: TGCGCCAGCAGCTTGGCCGGAGTAAGGGACAGGGGACATTCACCCCTCCACTTT.

This sequence joins TRBV2 and TRBJ2-7; 8 bases agree with TRBD1. Germline assignment: CDR1 SNHLY and CDR2 FYNNEI. The CDR3 has 14 amino acids. J lost 0 bases, V lost 4 bases, and 2 bases had no gene match. This CDR3 is CASSGDRSSYEQYV. The DNA for the CDR3 is TGTGCCAGCAGTGGGGACAGGAGCTCCTACGAGCAGTACGTC.

This chain connects TRBV3-1 (or the pseudogene TRBV3-2) to TRBJ2-6; D gene uncertain. The germline V gene encodes CDR1 LGHDT and CDR2 YNNKEL (reference sequence). V was clipped by 4 bases and J by 1 base, with 11 bases between them. This CDR3 spans 16 amino acids. The CDR3 DNA sequence: TGTGCCAGCAGCCTACTCGCGCCTTCTGGGGCCAACGTCCTGACTTTC. Translation: CASSLLAPSGANVLTF.

The chain couples TRBV25-1 to TRBJ1-1; D not certain. This CDR3 has 17 amino acids. Per germline, CDR1 MGHDK and CDR2 SYGVNS. The V and J ends lost 7 bases and 5 bases respectively, with 26 bases between them. CDR3 amino acids: CASTAESISREMTEAFF. The CDR3 DNA reads as TGTGCCAGCACTGCAGAATCTATTAGCCGAGAGATGACTGAAGCTTTCTTT.